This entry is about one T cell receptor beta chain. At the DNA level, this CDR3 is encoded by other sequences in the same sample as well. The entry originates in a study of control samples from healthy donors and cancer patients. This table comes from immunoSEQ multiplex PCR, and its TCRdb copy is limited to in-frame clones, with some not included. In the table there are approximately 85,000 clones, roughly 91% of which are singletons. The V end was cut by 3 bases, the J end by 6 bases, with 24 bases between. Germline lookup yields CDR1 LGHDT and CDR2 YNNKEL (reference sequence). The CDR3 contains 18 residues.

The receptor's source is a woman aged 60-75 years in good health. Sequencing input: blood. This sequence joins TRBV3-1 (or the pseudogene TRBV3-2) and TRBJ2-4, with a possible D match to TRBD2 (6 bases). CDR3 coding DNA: TGTGCCAGCAGCCAGGATAACGTAGGCCAAGTGGGGGGAAACATTCAGTACTTC. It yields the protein CASSQDNVGQVGGNIQYF.